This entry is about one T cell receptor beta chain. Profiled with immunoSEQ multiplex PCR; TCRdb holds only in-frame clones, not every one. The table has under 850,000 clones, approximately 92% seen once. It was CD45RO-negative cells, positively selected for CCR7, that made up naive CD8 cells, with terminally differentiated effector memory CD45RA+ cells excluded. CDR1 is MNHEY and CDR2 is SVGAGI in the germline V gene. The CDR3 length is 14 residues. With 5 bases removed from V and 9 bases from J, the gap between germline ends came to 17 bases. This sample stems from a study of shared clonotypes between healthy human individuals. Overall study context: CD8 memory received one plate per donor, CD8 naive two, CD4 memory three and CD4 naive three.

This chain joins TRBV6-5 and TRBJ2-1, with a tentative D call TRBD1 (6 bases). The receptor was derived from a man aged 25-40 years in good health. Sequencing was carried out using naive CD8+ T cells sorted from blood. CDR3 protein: CASSGSLGASEQFF. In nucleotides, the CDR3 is TGTGCCAGCAGTGGCTCCCTGGGGGCAAGTGAGCAGTTCTTC.